The rows below give T cell receptor beta chains drawn from one sample of a study of cytomegalovirus exposure and HLA in healthy donors. Measured with immunoSEQ multiplex PCR; TCRdb has only the in-frame clones, and not every one. The table lists roughly 150,000 clones, more than 75% of them singletons. What was sequenced was PBMCs. The receptors derive from a man between 18 and 35 years old in good health and CMV-seronegative. Each CDR3 is given with its conserved first and last residue. A D gene is named only where the DNA matches it firmly. Some rows have no size entry. The others give once, few or many, or a class for an expanded clone.

cdr3_aa	cdr3_nt	d_call	clone_size	v_call	j_call
CASSSGTGLVQPQHF	TGTGCCAGCAGTTCCGGGACAGGGTTGGTCCAGCCCCAGCATTTT	TRBD1	-	TRBV27	TRBJ1-5
CASSLGGGRRQYEQYF	TGTGCCAGCAGCTTGGGTGGCGGGAGAAGACAATACGAGCAGTACTTC	TRBD2	-	TRBV5-5	TRBJ2-7
CASSWGRHNLEQFF	TGTGCCAGCAGTTGGGGCCGACACAACCTAGAGCAGTTCTTC	-	once	TRBV5-6	TRBJ2-1
CASSLEGGSGNTIYF	TGTGCCAGCAGCTTAGAGGGCGGGTCTGGAAACACCATATATTTT	-	-	TRBV7-8	TRBJ1-3
CARSLVLAGGRSIGELFF	TGTGCCAGAAGCTTGGTACTAGCGGGAGGGCGTTCGATCGGGGAGCTGTTTTTT	TRBD2	-	TRBV5-3	TRBJ2-2
CSVDYGLAGETQYF	TGCAGCGTTGATTACGGACTAGCGGGGGAGACCCAGTACTTC	TRBD2	-	TRBV29-1	TRBJ2-5
CASSTLAVDHNEQFF	TGCGCCAGCAGCACTCTAGCGGTGGATCACAATGAGCAGTTCTTC	TRBD2	-	TRBV4-3	TRBJ2-1
CASSLVYSSYNEQFF	TGTGCCAGCAGTCTTGTATATAGCTCCTACAATGAGCAGTTCTTC	-	-	TRBV6-1	TRBJ2-1
CASSTSTTYNEQFF	TGTGCCAGTAGTACATCAACTACTTACAATGAGCAGTTCTTC	-	-	TRBV19	TRBJ2-1
CASSSRPGGSTDTQYF	TGTGCCAGCAGCAGCCGCCCGGGGGGGAGCACAGATACGCAGTATTTT	TRBD2	-	TRBV27	TRBJ2-3
CASSEVAIRDRTGGYTF	TGTGCCAGCAGTGAAGTCGCAATCCGGGACAGGACGGGTGGCTACACCTTC	TRBD1	-	TRBV6-1	TRBJ1-2
CASSTGLAGDEQFF	TGTGCCAGTAGTACTGGACTAGCGGGGGATGAGCAGTTCTTC	TRBD2	-	TRBV19	TRBJ2-1
CASSPTSGRHNEQFF	TGTGCCAGCAGCCCGACTAGCGGGAGGCACAATGAGCAGTTCTTC	TRBD2	-	TRBV14	TRBJ2-1
CASTWTSGGTNTGELFF	TGCGCCAGCACTTGGACTAGCGGGGGCACGAACACCGGGGAGCTGTTTTTT	TRBD2	-	TRBV10-2	TRBJ2-2
CASSLAGTVYGYTF	TGTGCCAGCAGCTTGGCCGGGACAGTATATGGCTACACCTTC	TRBD1	-	TRBV5-6	TRBJ1-2
CASSYGHRKDSGNTIYF	TGTGCCAGCAGCTACGGACACCGGAAGGACTCTGGAAACACCATATATTTT	-	-	TRBV7-9	TRBJ1-3
CASRSTGEYTEAFF	TGTGCCAGCAGATCGACAGGAGAATACACTGAAGCTTTCTTT	-	-	TRBV27	TRBJ1-1
CASSRNGLAYGFETQYF	TGTGCCAGCAGCCGAAACGGACTAGCTTATGGATTCGAGACCCAGTACTTC	TRBD2	-	TRBV14	TRBJ2-5
CASSFRDSATNEKLFF	TGTGCCAGCAGCTTTCGGGACAGTGCAACTAATGAAAAACTGTTTTTT	TRBD1	-	TRBV7-9	TRBJ1-4
CASGAGVGETQYF	TGTGCCAGCGGCGCGGGAGTAGGGGAGACCCAGTACTTC	TRBD2	once	TRBV25-1	TRBJ2-5
CASSIDGKGQRPETEAFF	TGTGCCAGTAGTATAGATGGTAAGGGACAACGCCCGGAAACTGAAGCTTTCTTT	-	-	TRBV19	TRBJ1-1
CARGTNTDTQYF	TGTGCTAGGGGAACTAACACAGATACGCAGTATTTT	-	-	TRBV28	TRBJ2-3
CASSEWGDGTEAFF	TGTGCCAGCAGTGAATGGGGGGATGGCACTGAAGCTTTCTTT	-	-	TRBV6-1	TRBJ1-1
CSVDGRVGTDTQYF	TGCAGCGTTGATGGGAGGGTCGGCACAGATACGCAGTATTTT	TRBD2	few	TRBV29-1	TRBJ2-3
CASSLRQGTDTQYF	TGTGCCAGCAGCTTACGACAGGGTACAGATACGCAGTATTTT	TRBD1	few	TRBV7-9	TRBJ2-3
CASSGLPGYEQYF	TGTGCCAGCAGTGGGCTTCCGGGGTACGAGCAGTACTTC	-	-	TRBV27	TRBJ2-7
CASSSGTSGYEQYF	TGCGCCAGCAGCTCGGGGACTAGCGGTTACGAGCAGTACTTC	TRBD2	-	TRBV5-1	TRBJ2-7
CASSLGTSYLPSTDTQYF	TGTGCCAGCAGCCTCGGGACTAGCTACCTTCCTAGCACAGATACGCAGTATTTT	TRBD2	-	TRBV7-6	TRBJ2-3
CASSPPPTRKETQYF	TGTGCCAGCAGTCCTCCTCCGACTAGGAAGGAGACCCAGTACTTC	-	-	TRBV2	TRBJ2-5
CASAGSGSFPFF	TGTGCCAGTGCTGGTAGCGGGAGTTTCCCGTTCTTC	TRBD2	few	TRBV7-9	TRBJ2-1
CASSAAGGLYEQYF	TGTGCCAGCAGCGCGGCGGGGGGACTCTACGAGCAGTACTTC	TRBD2	-	TRBV7-9	TRBJ2-7
CASSPTGNTEAFF	TGTGCCAGCAGTCCCACAGGGAACACTGAAGCTTTCTTT	-	-	TRBV6-6	TRBJ1-1
CASTLEASNTEAFF	TGCGCCAGCACCTTGGAAGCCTCGAACACTGAAGCTTTCTTT	-	once	TRBV5-1	TRBJ1-1
CASSQSAQGLPQHF	TGTGCCAGCAGCCAATCGGCACAGGGCCTACCCCAGCATTTT	-	few	TRBV4-2	TRBJ1-5
CASSQGPFVNQPQHF	TGCGCCAGCAGCCAAGGGCCGTTTGTGAATCAGCCCCAGCATTTT	-	-	TRBV4-1	TRBJ1-5
CASSQEDSSLLRFF	TGTGCCAGCAGCCAAGAGGACAGTTCCCTTTTGAGGTTCTTC	-	-	TRBV4-2	TRBJ2-1
CASSYLPTINSPLHF	TGTGCCAGCAGTTACCTCCCCACTATTAATTCACCCCTCCACTTT	-	-	TRBV6-5	TRBJ1-6
CASRLAPTGGRYQETQYF	TGTGCCAGCAGGTTGGCCCCGACAGGGGGCAGGTACCAAGAGACCCAGTACTTC	TRBD1	-	TRBV7-9	TRBJ2-5
CAIRVSGNSYEQYF	TGTGCCATCAGGGTTAGCGGGAACTCCTACGAGCAGTACTTC	TRBD2	-	TRBV10-3	TRBJ2-7
CASSPGTGDYTEAFF	TGCGCCAGCAGCCCGGGTACAGGGGATTATACTGAAGCTTTCTTT	TRBD1	once	TRBV5-1	TRBJ1-1
CASSRGLAGAQETQYF	TGTGCCAGCAGTAGAGGACTAGCGGGAGCGCAAGAGACCCAGTACTTC	TRBD2	-	TRBV28	TRBJ2-5
CASSPRVTFYEQYF	TGTGCCAGCAGTCCACGGGTTACTTTCTACGAGCAGTACTTC	-	-	TRBV28	TRBJ2-7
CASSQFWTSGISYEQYF	TGCGCCAGCAGCCAATTCTGGACTAGCGGGATTTCCTACGAGCAGTACTTC	TRBD2	-	TRBV4-1	TRBJ2-7
CASSDRGGNYGYTF	TGTGCCAGCAGTGACAGGGGCGGGAACTATGGCTACACCTTC	-	few	TRBV2	TRBJ1-2